This T cell receptor beta chain was identified during a study of vaccination effects on CD4 cells after COVID-19. Study-level results: Whether induced by infection or by vaccine, clones showed marked clonal contraction late after vaccination.

CDR1 LNHDA and CDR2 SQIVND come from the germline V gene (reference sequence). Trimming took 5 bases from V and 0 from J, leaving 11 bases between them. The CDR3 has 16 residues. This clone occurred a few times. Its antigen is still unknown. Ahead of sequencing, the ViraFEST assay grew antigen-specific CD4+ T cells using viral peptide pools. Following a roughly 9-day culture, CD4+ T cells were purified. Two-dose vaccination with either BNT162b2 or mRNA-1273 was given to the participants. Data came from immunoSEQ multiplex PCR; TCRdb stores just in-frame clones and leaves some out. Found here are around 81,000 clones, around four fifths of them singletons; the top ten hold under 1.2%.

The V and J genes are TRBV19 and TRBJ2-6; no clear D gene. This clonotype was sampled from a human donor who received a COVID-19 vaccine. Specimen: CD4+ T cells from PBMCs cultured with HCoV-OC43 spike peptides, collected after COVID-19 vaccination. The subset was: HCoV-OC43 spike overlapping peptide pool stimulation. The CDR3, as DNA: TGTGCCAGTAGTGGGGTATTTGGCTCTGGGGCCAACGTCCTGACTTTC. Residues: CASSGVFGSGANVLTF.